The 17 T cell receptor beta chains reported below all come from one sample, sequenced in a study of blood T cells in healthy people across ages. A second PCR, run for about 6 to 11 cycles, used a sample-barcoded 5' primer plus a J-beta primer mix. A single record per CDR3 protein comes from TCRdb applying MiXCR to the 5' RACE reads. The sample includes about 1.4 million distinct CDR3 sequences, roughly 64% seen only once; the top ten take over 6.5%. The sequenced sample consisted of blood. These TCRs come from a man aged 18 to 30 in good health.

The CDR3 coding sequence is TGTGCCAGCAGCTTAAACAGGCTCAACACCGGGGAGCTGTTTTTT. Protein sequence: CASSLNRLNTGELFF. The V call is TRBV11-2, the J call TRBJ2-2, with D possibly matching TRBD1 (5 bases). Per the germline V gene, CDR1 is SGHAT and CDR2 is FQNNGV. CDR3 size: 15 residues. Trimming removed 2 bases from V and 2 bases from J, with 9 bases in between.

This chain uses TRBV7-9 with TRBJ2-5; D uncertain. The V gene's germline CDR1 is SEHNR and CDR2 FQNEAQ (reference sequence). Trimming left V 4 bases short and J 4 bases short, with 16 bases between. The CDR3 spans 15 residues. This chain's CDR3 is CASSSARGPVETQYF. Written as DNA, the CDR3 is TGTGCCAGCAGCTCCGCTCGTGGGCCGGTAGAGACCCAGTACTTC.

The chain employs TRBV20-1 and TRBJ2-3; D gene ambiguous. This CDR3 is built from 15 residues. V lost 1 base, J lost 9 bases, and 20 bases lay in between. Germline V lookup: CDR1 DFQATT, CDR2 SNEGSKA (reference sequence). Here the CDR3 reads CSARGSEQAPLTQYF. The DNA of the CDR3 is TGCAGTGCTAGAGGGTCCGAGCAAGCCCCCCTAACGCAGTATTTT.

This clonotype was observed many times. The gene calls are TRBV25-1 and TRBJ1-4; D call uncertain. This CDR3 comprises 13 residues. Germline loops: CDR1 MGHDK, CDR2 SYGVNS. V lost 4 bases and J lost 7, with 10 bases in between. This CDR3 reads CASSGTDFEKLFF. The CDR3 region has the DNA TGTGCCAGCAGTGGGACCGACTTTGAAAAACTGTTTTTT.

This clonotype was observed a handful of times. The chain links TRBV4-3 to TRBJ2-1; D possibly uses TRBD1 or TRBD2 (5 bases each). V shed 3 bases and J shed 5 bases, with 11 bases lying between them. The CDR3 is 14 residues long. Germline values: CDR1 LGHNA, CDR2 YSLEER. CDR3 region: CASSQVGDHNEQFF. In DNA form, the CDR3 reads TGCGCCAGCAGCCAGGTCGGGGACCACAATGAGCAGTTCTTC.

V gene TRBV7-6 combines with J gene TRBJ1-6, with D possibly TRBD1 on 6 matching bases. The CDR3 contains 16 residues. Trimming removed 1 base from V and 0 bases from J, with 7 bases in between. The germline CDR1 and CDR2 sequences are SGHVS and FNYEAQ. In DNA, the CDR3 is TGTGCCAGCAGCTTAGTGGACAGCTCCTATAATTCACCCCTCCACTTT. It specifies CASSLVDSSYNSPLHF.

This clonotype was recorded a few times. The V and J genes are TRBV29-1 and TRBJ2-6, with D unclear. V dropped 7 bases and J dropped 0 bases, with 7 bases sitting between them. The CDR3 totals 13 residues. Germline V CDR1 and CDR2: SQVTM, ANQGSEA. In nucleotides, the CDR3 is TGCAGCGCCGTAGGCTCTGGGGCCAACGTCCTGACTTTC. Its protein product is CSAVGSGANVLTF.

The chain recombines TRBV2 with TRBJ2-1; D may be TRBD2 (6 bases). This CDR3 spans 15 amino acids. With 4 bases removed from V and 9 bases from J, the gap between germline ends came to 19 bases. The V gene's germline CDR1 is SNHLY and CDR2 FYNNEI. The CDR3 DNA follows: TGTGCCAGCAGTGTCCCAGCGGGCCCCATCGGTGAGCAGTTCTTC. Translating it yields CASSVPAGPIGEQFF.

The chain links TRBV20-1 to TRBJ2-7; 7 bases fit TRBD2. With V trimmed by 4 bases and J by 5 bases, 11 bases remained unmatched. Germline V gives CDR1 DFQATT, CDR2 SNEGSKA (reference sequence). CDR3 length: 14 amino acids. The DNA for the CDR3 is TGCAGTGCTACCCTTAGTTGGGAGGGCAACGAGCAGTACTTC. Translating it yields CSATLSWEGNEQYF.

This clonotype has only one observation. The chain carries TRBV3-1 and TRBJ2-4; TRBD1 might be the D (6 bases). The V gene's germline CDR1 is LGHDT and CDR2 YNNKEL (reference sequence). CDR3 length: 16 amino acids. Trimming stripped 1 base from V and 0 bases from J, with 10 bases between. The CDR3 loop is CASSQGGQLAKNIQYF. The CDR3 DNA sequence: TGTGCCAGCAGCCAAGGGGGACAACTAGCCAAAAACATTCAGTACTTC.

This clonotype was observed a single time. J is TRBJ1-3 and V is TRBV4-2, with 7 positions matching TRBD1. CDR1 is LGHNA and CDR2 is YNFKEQ in the germline V gene. Trimming removed 0 bases from V and 2 bases from J; junction bases left unmatched: 13. The CDR3 has 19 amino acids. The chain's CDR3 is CASSQDQKQQGNTGNTIYF. The CDR3 DNA reads as TGTGCCAGCAGCCAAGATCAAAAACAACAGGGGAACACTGGAAACACCATATATTTT.

This chain links TRBV11-2 with TRBJ1-4; no clear D gene. Looked up from germline, CDR1 is SGHAT and CDR2 is FQNNGV. This CDR3 comprises 14 residues. Trimming pared 5 bases from V and 3 bases from J, leaving 10 bases between. CDR3 sequence: CASSPGSPNEKLFF. Here the CDR3 DNA reads TGTGCCAGCAGCCCGGGGTCGCCTAATGAAAAACTGTTTTTT.

This chain joins TRBV27 and TRBJ1-2; possible D gene TRBD1, 5 bases. V lost 5 bases, J lost 8 bases, and 15 bases lay in between. The CDR3 is 13 residues long. Germline-derived CDR1 and CDR2 are MNHEY and SMNVEV (reference sequence). The CDR3 bases are TGTGCCAGCAGTACCATATCGGGGGGAGGCTACACCTTC. This encodes CASSTISGGGYTF.

This rearrangement joins TRBV14 to TRBJ1-6; D is unclear. Germline-derived CDR1 and CDR2 are SGHDN and FVKESK. V lost 4 bases and J lost 8, with 9 bases in between. The CDR3 has 13 amino acids. The CDR3 here is CASSPRKDSPLHF. The CDR3 coding sequence is TGTGCCAGCAGCCCCCGGAAGGATTCACCCCTCCACTTT.

This clonotype showed up just a few times. The chain couples TRBV11-2 to TRBJ1-1; D ambiguous. V lost 3 bases and J lost 10, with 9 bases in between. Per the germline V gene, CDR1 is SGHAT and CDR2 is FQNNGV. The CDR3 covers 11 residues. The CDR3 loop is CASSFGRSAFF. The CDR3 nucleotides are TGTGCCAGCAGCTTTGGTCGTTCAGCTTTCTTT.

The rearrangement uses TRBV20-1 and TRBJ2-5; TRBD2 might be the D (6 bases). This CDR3 contains 12 residues. Germline CDR1 DFQATT, CDR2 SNEGSKA (reference sequence). V lost 7 bases and J 3 bases, leaving 12 bases between the germline ends. CDR3 region: CSGSAGEETQYF. As DNA, the CDR3 is TGCAGTGGTTCAGCGGGCGAAGAGACCCAGTACTTC.

This clonotype was recorded a few times. The rearrangement links TRBV4-1 to TRBJ2-3, with 7 bases that match TRBD1. Unmatched junction bases numbered 4, after V lost 3 bases and J lost 1 base. The CDR3 contains 15 residues. The V gene's germline CDR1 is MGHRA and CDR2 YSYEKL. The CDR3 region has the DNA TGCGCCAGCAGCCAGGGACAGAGAGGCACAGATACGCAGTATTTT. It codes for CASSQGQRGTDTQYF.